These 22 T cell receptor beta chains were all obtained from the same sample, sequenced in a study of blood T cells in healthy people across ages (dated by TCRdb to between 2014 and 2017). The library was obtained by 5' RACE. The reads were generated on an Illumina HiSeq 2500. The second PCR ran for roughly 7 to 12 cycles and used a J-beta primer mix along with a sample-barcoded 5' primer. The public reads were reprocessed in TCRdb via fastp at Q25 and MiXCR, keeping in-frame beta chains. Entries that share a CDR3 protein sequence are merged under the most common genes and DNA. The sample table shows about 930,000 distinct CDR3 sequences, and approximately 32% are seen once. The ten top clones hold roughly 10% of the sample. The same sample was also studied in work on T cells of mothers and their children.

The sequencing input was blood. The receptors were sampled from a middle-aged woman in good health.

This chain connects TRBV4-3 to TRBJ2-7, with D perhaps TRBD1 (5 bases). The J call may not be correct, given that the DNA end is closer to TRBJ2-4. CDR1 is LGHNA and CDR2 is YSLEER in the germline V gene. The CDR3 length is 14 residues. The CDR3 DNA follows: TGCGCCAGCAGCCAAGAGGCAGGGTGGGACATTCAGTACTTC. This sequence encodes CASSQEAGWDIQYF.

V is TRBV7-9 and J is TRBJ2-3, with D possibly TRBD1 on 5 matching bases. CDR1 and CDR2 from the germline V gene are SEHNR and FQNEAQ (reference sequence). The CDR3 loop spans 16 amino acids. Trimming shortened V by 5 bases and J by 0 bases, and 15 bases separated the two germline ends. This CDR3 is CASSTMTVSSTDTQYF. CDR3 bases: TGTGCCAGCAGCACTATGACAGTCTCTAGCACAGATACGCAGTATTTT.

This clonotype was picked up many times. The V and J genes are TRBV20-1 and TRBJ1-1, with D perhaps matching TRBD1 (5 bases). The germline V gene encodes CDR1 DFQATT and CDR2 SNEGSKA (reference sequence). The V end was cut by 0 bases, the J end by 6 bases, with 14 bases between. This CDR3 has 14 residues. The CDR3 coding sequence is TGCAGTGCTAGAGATATTAGCAGGGAGGCTGAAGCTTTCTTT. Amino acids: CSARDISREAEAFF.

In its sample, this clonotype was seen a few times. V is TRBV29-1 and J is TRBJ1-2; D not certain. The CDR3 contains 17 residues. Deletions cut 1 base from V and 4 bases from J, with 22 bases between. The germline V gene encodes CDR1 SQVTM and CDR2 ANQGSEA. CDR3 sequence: CSVEASPGREELYGYTF. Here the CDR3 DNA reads TGCAGCGTTGAAGCATCCCCGGGGAGGGAAGAGCTCTATGGCTACACCTTC. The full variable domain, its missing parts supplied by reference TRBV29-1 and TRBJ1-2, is SAVISQKPSRDICQRGTSLTIQCQVDSQVTMMFWYRQQPGQSLTLIATANQGSEATYESGFVIDKFPISRPNLTFSTLTVSNMSPEDSSIYLCSVEASPGREELYGYTFGSGTRLTVV.

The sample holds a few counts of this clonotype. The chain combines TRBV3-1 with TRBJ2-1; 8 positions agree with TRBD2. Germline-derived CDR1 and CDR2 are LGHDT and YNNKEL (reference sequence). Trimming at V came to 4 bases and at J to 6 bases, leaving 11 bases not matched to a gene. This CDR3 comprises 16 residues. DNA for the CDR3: TGTGCCAGCAGCCGAGAAGGACTAGCTATTGCCAATGAGCAGTTCTTC. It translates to CASSREGLAIANEQFF.

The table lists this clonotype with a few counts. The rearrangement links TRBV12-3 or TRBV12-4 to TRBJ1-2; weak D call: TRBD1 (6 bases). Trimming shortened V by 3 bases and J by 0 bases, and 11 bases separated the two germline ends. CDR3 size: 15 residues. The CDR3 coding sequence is TGTGCCAGCAGTTTGAGGACAGAACCTAACTATGGCTACACCTTC. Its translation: CASSLRTEPNYGYTF.

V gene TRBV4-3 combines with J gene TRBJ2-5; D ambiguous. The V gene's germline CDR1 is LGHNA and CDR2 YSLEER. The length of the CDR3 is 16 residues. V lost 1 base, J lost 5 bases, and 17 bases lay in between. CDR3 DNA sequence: TGCGCCAGCAGCCAAGGGGTCTCGCTAAGGCGGGAGACCCAGTACTTC. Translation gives CASSQGVSLRRETQYF.

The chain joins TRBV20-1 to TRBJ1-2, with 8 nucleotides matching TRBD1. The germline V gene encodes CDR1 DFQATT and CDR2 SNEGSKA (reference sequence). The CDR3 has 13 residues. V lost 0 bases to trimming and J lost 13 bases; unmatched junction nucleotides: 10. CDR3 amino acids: CSAREKWQGATTF. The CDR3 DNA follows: TGCAGTGCTAGAGAAAAGTGGCAGGGGGCCACCACCTTC.

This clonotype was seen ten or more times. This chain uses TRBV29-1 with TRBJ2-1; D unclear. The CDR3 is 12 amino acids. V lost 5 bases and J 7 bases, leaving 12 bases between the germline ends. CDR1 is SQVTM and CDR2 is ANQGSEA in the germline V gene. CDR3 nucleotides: TGCAGCGTTTTCTATTCGGAGAATGAGCAGTTCTTC. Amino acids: CSVFYSENEQFF.

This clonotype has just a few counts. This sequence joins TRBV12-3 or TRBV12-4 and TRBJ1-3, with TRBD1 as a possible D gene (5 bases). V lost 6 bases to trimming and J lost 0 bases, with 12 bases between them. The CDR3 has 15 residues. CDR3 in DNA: TGTGCCAGCAGCCACCTGGGGGGCTCTGGAAACACCATATATTTT. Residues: CASSHLGGSGNTIYF.

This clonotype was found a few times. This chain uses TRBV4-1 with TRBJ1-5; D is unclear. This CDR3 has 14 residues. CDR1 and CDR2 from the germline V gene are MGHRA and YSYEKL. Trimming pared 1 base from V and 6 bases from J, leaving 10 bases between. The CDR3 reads CASSQVWGAQPQHF. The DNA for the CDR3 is TGCGCCAGCAGCCAAGTGTGGGGAGCTCAGCCCCAGCATTTT.

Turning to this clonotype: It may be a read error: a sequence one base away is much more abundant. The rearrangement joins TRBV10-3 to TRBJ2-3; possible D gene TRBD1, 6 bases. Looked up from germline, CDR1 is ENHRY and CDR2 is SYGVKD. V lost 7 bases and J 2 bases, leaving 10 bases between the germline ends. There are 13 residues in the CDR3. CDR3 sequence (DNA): TGTGCCATCACGGACAGTCTCACAGATACGCAGTATTTT. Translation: CAITDSLTDTQYF.

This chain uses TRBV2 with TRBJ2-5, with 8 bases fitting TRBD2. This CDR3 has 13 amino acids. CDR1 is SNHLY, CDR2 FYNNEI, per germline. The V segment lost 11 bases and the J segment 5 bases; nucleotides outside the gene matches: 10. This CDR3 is CAGQRGSGETQYF. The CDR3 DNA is TGTGCCGGTCAGCGGGGGTCGGGGGAGACCCAGTACTTC.

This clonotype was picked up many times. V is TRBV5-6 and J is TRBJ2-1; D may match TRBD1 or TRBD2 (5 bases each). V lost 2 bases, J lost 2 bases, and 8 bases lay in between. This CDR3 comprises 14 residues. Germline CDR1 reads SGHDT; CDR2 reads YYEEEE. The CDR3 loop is CASSFPGPYNEQFF. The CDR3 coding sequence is TGTGCCAGCAGCTTCCCGGGACCCTACAATGAGCAGTTCTTC.

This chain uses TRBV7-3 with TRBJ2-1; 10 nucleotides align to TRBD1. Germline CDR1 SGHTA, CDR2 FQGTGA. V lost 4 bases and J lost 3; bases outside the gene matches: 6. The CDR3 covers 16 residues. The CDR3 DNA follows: TGTGCCAGCAGCTCAGACCGGGACAGGGGCTACAATGAGCAGTTCTTC. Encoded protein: CASSSDRDRGYNEQFF.

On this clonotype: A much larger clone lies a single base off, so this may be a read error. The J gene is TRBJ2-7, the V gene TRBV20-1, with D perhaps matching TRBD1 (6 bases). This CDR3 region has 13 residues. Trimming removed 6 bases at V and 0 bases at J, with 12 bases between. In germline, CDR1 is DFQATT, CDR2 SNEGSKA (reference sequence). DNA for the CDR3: TGCAGTGCGATACAGGGACCCTCCTACGAGCAGTACTTC. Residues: CSAIQGPSYEQYF.

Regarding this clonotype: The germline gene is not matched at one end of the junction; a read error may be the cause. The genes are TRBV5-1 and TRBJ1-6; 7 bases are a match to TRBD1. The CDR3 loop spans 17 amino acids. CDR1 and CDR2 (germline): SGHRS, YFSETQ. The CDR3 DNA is TGCGCCAGCAGCTTGAGGTCCACAGGGGCTAGGAATTCACCCCGCCACTTT. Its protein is CASSLRSTGARNSPRHF.

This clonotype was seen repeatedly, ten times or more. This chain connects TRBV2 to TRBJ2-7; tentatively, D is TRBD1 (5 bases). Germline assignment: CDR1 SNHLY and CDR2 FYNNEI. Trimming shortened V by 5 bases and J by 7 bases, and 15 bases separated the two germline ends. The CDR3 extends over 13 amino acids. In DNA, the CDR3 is TGTGCCAGCAGTAGGGGCACCGGCGTGGAGCAGTACTTC. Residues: CASSRGTGVEQYF.

The CDR3 spells CASSQGLSAGREYF. The CDR3 DNA reads TGTGCCAGCAGCCAAGGGTTGTCGGCGGGGCGGGAGTATTTT. This chain joins TRBV7-9 and TRBJ2-3, with D possibly TRBD2 on 6 matching bases. The CDR3 has 14 residues. CDR1 is SEHNR and CDR2 is FQNEAQ in the germline V gene (reference sequence). Trimming cost V 5 bases and J 13 bases, with 22 bases left between them.

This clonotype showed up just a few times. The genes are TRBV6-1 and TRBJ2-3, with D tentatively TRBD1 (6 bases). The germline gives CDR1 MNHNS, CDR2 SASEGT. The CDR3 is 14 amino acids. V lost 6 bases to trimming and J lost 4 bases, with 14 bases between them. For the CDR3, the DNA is TGTGCCAGCAGAGAACAGGGAGAGGCAGATACGCAGTATTTT. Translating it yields CASREQGEADTQYF.

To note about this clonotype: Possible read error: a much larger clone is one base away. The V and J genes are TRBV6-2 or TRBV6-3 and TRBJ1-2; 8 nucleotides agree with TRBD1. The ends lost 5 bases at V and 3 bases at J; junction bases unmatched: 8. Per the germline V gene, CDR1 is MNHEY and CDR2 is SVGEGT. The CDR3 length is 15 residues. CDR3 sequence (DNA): TGTGCCAGCAGTAACCAGGACAGGGTAGACTATGGCTACACCTTC. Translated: CASSNQDRVDYGYTF.

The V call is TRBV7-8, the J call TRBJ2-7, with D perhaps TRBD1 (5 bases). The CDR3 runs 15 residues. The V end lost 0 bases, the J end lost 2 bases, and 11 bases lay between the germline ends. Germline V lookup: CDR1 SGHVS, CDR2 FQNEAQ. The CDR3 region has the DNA TGTGCCAGCAGCTTAGCGGGGCCCCTGGCCTACGAGCAGTACTTC. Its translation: CASSLAGPLAYEQYF.